Following are 9 T cell receptor beta chains from one sample sequenced in a study of T cell responses to AZD1222 COVID-19 vaccine. Here immunoSEQ multiplex PCR was the method, and the copy in TCRdb shows in-frame clones only, minus some. The sample includes fewer than 85,000 clones, more than 90% seen only once; the top ten take 4.2%. The specimen comprised peripheral blood, sampled on day 0 of AZD1222 vaccination. These receptors were collected from an adult in good health.

The genes are TRBV10-3 and TRBJ1-3, with a weak D call TRBD1 (5 bases). The CDR3 is 14 residues long. Trimming took 3 bases from V and 0 from J, leaving 6 bases between them. Per germline, CDR1 ENHRY and CDR2 SYGVKD. The CDR3 is CAISEDSSGNTIYF. The CDR3 DNA reads as TGTGCCATCAGTGAAGACAGCTCTGGAAACACCATATATTTT.

The chain couples TRBV29-1 to TRBJ2-1; 7 bases are a match to TRBD1. Germline V gene lookup returns CDR1 SQVTM and CDR2 ANQGSEA. CDR3 length: 13 residues. The V segment lost 8 bases and the J segment 2 bases; nucleotides outside the gene matches: 6. CDR3 sequence (DNA): TGCAGCTCGGGACAGTTTCCCTACAATGAGCAGTTCTTC. Translating gives CSSGQFPYNEQFF.

The chain is built from TRBV5-5 and TRBJ1-3; 7 bases fit TRBD1. The ends lost 0 bases at V and 6 bases at J; junction bases unmatched: 12. Germline-derived CDR1 and CDR2 are SGHKS and YYEKEE (reference sequence). This CDR3 region has 17 residues. As DNA, the CDR3 is TGTGCCAGCAGCTTGGCAGCAGGGGGGCAGGGAGTAAACACCATATATTTT. This codes for CASSLAAGGQGVNTIYF. The entire variable domain, with the rest obtained from reference TRBV5-5 and TRBJ1-3, is as follows: DAGVTQSPTHLIKTRGQQVTLRCSPISGHKSVSWYQQVLGQGPQFIFQYYEKEERGRGNFPDRFSARQFPNYSSELNVNALLLGDSALYLCASSLAAGGQGVNTIYFGEGSWLTVV.

The chain couples TRBV11-1 to TRBJ2-7; D possibly matches TRBD1 or TRBD2 (5 bases each). Per the germline V gene, CDR1 is SGHAT and CDR2 is FQDESV (reference sequence). Trimming took 5 bases from V and 4 from J, leaving 15 bases between them. The CDR3 loop spans 14 amino acids. CDR3 protein: CASSRDRGPYEQYF. The CDR3 DNA is TGTGCCAGCAGCCGGGACCGAGGTCCTTACGAGCAGTACTTC. Based on the CDR3 plus reference TRBV11-1 and TRBJ2-7, the full variable domain is EAEVAQSPRYKITEKSQAVAFWCDPISGHATLYWYRQILGQGPELLVQFQDESVVDDSQLPKDRFSAERLKGVDSTLKIQPAELGDSAMYLCASSRDRGPYEQYFGPGTRLTVT.

The CDR3 bases are TGTGCCACCAGTGACCCCGGCGGACTAGCGGTGTCAGATGAGCAGTTCTTC. Translation gives CATSDPGGLAVSDEQFF. The chain is built from TRBV24-1 and TRBJ2-1, with 10 bases fitting TRBD2. The junction had 13 bases not matched to a gene; V was cut back by 4 bases and J by 8 bases. The CDR3 runs 17 residues. Looked up from germline, CDR1 is KGHDR and CDR2 is SFDVKD.

The chain uses TRBV3-1 (or the pseudogene TRBV3-2) and TRBJ2-1; 10 bases line up with TRBD2. V gave up 2 bases and J gave up 4 bases; unmatched junction bases: 8. The CDR3 covers 17 residues. Germline V gives CDR1 LGHDT, CDR2 YNNKEL (reference sequence). The CDR3: CASSQTHSGGTYNEQFF. In DNA, the CDR3 is TGTGCCAGCAGCCAAACCCATAGCGGGGGGACGTACAATGAGCAGTTCTTC.

The chain carries TRBV7-8 and TRBJ1-2; 12 positions match TRBD1. Trimming cost V 5 bases and J 7 bases; bases outside gene matches: 14. The CDR3 is 17 residues long. Looked up from germline, CDR1 is SGHVS and CDR2 is FQNEAQ. The CDR3 region has the DNA TGTGCCAGCAGCCTCGAAGGGACAGGGGGCTTATTTCGTGGCTACACCTTC. This translates into CASSLEGTGGLFRGYTF. The whole variable domain, filled in from reference TRBV7-8 and TRBJ1-2, reads GAGVSQSPRYKVAKRGQDVALRCDPISGHVSLFWYQQALGQGPEFLTYFQNEAQLDKSGLPSDRFFAERPEGSVSTLKIQRTQQEDSAVYLCASSLEGTGGLFRGYTFGSGTRLTVV.

The rearrangement joins TRBV6-4 to TRBJ1-2; 7 nucleotides align to TRBD1. The CDR3 contains 12 residues. CDR1 is MRHNA, CDR2 SNTAGT, per germline. V lost 3 bases and J lost 8; bases outside the gene matches: 3. CDR3 in DNA: TGTGCCAGCAGTGATTCGACAGGGGGCTACACCTTC. Translating gives CASSDSTGGYTF.

This rearrangement joins TRBV7-3 to TRBJ1-5; TRBD1 matches 8 bases. Trimming at V came to 2 bases and at J to 6 bases, leaving 18 bases not matched to a gene. The CDR3 extends over 19 amino acids. In germline, CDR1 is SGHTA, CDR2 FQGTGA. In nucleotides, the CDR3 is TGTGCCAGCAGCTTAGAGGTCGAGAGACAGGGGTTAACCAGTCAGCCCCAGCATTTT. This sequence encodes CASSLEVERQGLTSQPQHF.